This T cell receptor beta chain was captured by sequencing in a study of T cell responses to AZD1222 COVID-19 vaccine. General study findings and limits: Mapped onto spike, vaccine-associated CD4 TCRs spanned it and were dominant at 160-218 and 743-854. Repertoires were collected only later (after the peak T cell response had occurred). It was only six AZD1222 recipients who were seropositive at baseline.

V was cut by 4 bases and J by 0 bases, with 13 bases left in between. The germline V gene encodes CDR1 SGDLS and CDR2 YYNGEE. This CDR3 has 15 amino acids. About this clone itself: Its specificity is unknown.

Sequenced by immunoSEQ multiplex PCR; TCRdb stores in-frame clones only, minus some. The data hold over 100,000 clones, with about nine tenths observed a single time. This specimen consisted of peripheral blood, obtained 28 days after the second dose of the MenACWY control vaccine. The chain carries TRBV9 and TRBJ1-1; the D gene is possibly TRBD1 (6 bases). The sequence was collected from an adult who received the MenACWY meningococcal vaccine as a control. CDR3 loop: CASSSGGDMNTEAFF. The CDR3 bases are TGTGCCAGCAGCTCCGGGGGCGATATGAACACTGAAGCTTTCTTT.